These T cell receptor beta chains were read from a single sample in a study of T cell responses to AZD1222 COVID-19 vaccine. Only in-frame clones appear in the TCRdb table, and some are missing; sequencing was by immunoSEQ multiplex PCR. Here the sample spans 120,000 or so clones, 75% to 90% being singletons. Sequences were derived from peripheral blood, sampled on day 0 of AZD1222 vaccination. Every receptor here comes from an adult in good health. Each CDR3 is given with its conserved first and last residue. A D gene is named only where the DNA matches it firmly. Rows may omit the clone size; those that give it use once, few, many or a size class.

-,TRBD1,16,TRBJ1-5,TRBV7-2,TGTGCCAGCAGCCCCGACAGGGGGCTAGGTAATCAGCCCCAGCATTTT,CASSPDRGLGNQPQHF
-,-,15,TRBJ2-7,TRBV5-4,TGTGCCAGCAGCTTTGACTCCCAAAGCTCCTACGAGCAGTACTTC,CASSFDSQSSYEQYF
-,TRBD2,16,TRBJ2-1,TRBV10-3,TGTGCCATCAGTGAACGATTGGCGGGAGGGTCCATTGAGCAGTTCTTC,CAISERLAGGSIEQFF
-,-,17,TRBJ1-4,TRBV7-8,TGTGCCAGCAGCCCCCGGTCACAGGGAGCAACTAATGAAAAACTGTTTTTT,CASSPRSQGATNEKLFF
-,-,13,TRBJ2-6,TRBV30,TGTGCCTGGGGGGGCGTAGGGTCACGCGTCCTGACTTTC,CAWGGVGSRVLTF
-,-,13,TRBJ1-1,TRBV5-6,TGTGCCAGCAGCTCAAGCGGCGGCGACCTCGCTTTCTTT,CASSSSGGDLAFF
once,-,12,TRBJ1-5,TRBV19,TGTGCCAGTCAATACACTGGCGAGCCCCAGCATTTT,CASQYTGEPQHF
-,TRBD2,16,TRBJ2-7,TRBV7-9,TGTGCCAGCAGCCCCCGGGGGAGGGGCGCCCAACACGAGCAGTACTTC,CASSPRGRGAQHEQYF
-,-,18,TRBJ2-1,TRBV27,TGTGCCAGCAACCACGTGGGGCTTGGCTTAGGCTCTTACAATGAGCAGTTCTTC,CASNHVGLGLGSYNEQFF
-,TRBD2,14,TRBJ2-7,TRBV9,TGTGCCAGCAGCCGACTAGCGGGAGCCTACGAGCAGTACTTC,CASSRLAGAYEQYF
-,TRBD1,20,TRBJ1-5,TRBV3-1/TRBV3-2,TGTGCCAGCAGCCAAGACCCGCGGGGGGACAGGGGAAAAAGTAGTCAGCCCCAGCATTTT,CASSQDPRGDRGKSSQPQHF
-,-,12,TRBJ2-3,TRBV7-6,TGTGCCAGCAGCTTCGACAGACATACGCAGTATTTT,CASSFDRHTQYF
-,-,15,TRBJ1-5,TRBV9,TGTGCCAGCAGCGCGGGGCAGGCTAGCAATCAGCCCCAGCATTTT,CASSAGQASNQPQHF
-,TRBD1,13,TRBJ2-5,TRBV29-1,TGCAGCGTTGGGCAGGGGGCAGGAGAGACCCAGTACTTC,CSVGQGAGETQYF
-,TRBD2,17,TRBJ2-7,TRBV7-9,TGTGCCAGCAGCTCGGGGCTAAGCGGGGGGACAAGGGGCGAGCAGTACTTC,CASSSGLSGGTRGEQYF
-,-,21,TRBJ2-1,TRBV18,TGTGCCAGCTCACCACCGGGGACGGCCAGTGCGGTCTACAATGGATACAATGAGCAGTTCTTC,CASSPPGTASAVYNGYNEQFF
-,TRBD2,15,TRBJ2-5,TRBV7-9,TGTGCCAGCAGCTCTAGCGGGGGGGGACAAGAGACCCAGTACTTC,CASSSSGGGQETQYF
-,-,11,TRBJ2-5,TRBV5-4,TGTGCCAGCCATTCTGGGGAGACCCAGTACTTC,CASHSGETQYF
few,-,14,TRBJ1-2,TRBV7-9,TGTGCCAGCAGCCCCGTAGGGGGGAGCTATGGCTACACCTTC,CASSPVGGSYGYTF
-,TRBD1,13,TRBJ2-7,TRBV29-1,TGCAGCGTTGCGTGGGGACAGTCCTACGAGCAGTACTTC,CSVAWGQSYEQYF
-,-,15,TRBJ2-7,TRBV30,TGTGCCTGGAGTGTACACAACCGAAAGTCCTACGAGCAGTACTTC,CAWSVHNRKSYEQYF
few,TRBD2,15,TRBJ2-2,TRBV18,TGTGCCAGCTCACCACGAGTAGCGGGCACCGGGGAGCTGTTTTTT,CASSPRVAGTGELFF